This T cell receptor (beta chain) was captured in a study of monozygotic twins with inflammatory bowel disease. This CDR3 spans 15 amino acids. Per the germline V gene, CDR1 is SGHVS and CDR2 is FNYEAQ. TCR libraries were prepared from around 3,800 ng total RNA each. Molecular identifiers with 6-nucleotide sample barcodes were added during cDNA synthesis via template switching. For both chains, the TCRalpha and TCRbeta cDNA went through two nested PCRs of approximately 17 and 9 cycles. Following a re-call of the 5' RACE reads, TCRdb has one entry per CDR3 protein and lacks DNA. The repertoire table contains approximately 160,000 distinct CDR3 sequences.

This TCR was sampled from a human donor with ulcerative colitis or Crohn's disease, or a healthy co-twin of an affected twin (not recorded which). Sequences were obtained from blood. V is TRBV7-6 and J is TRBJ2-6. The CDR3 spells CASSSMTAGANVLTF. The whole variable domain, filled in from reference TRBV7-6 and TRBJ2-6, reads GAGVSQSPRYKVTKRGQDVALRCDPISGHVSLYWYRQALGQGPEFLTYFNYEAQQDKSGLPNDRFSAERPEGSISTLTIQRTEQRDSAMYRCASSSMTAGANVLTFGAGSRLTVL.